The 21 T cell receptor beta chains given below trace back to one sample, sequenced in a study of identical twins. TCRdb passed the 5' RACE reads through MiXCR, listing each CDR3 protein once. This table has about 530,000 distinct CDR3 sequences, approximately 20% appearing once. The data also belong to a second study, concerning yellow fever vaccine responses in identical twins.

Sequencing was carried out using CD4+ T cells sorted from blood. The receptor set was obtained from a woman between 18 and 29 years old in good health.

The chain uses TRBV20-1 and TRBJ2-1; a possible D gene is TRBD1 (5 bases). There are 12 residues in the CDR3. The V gene's germline CDR1 is DFQATT and CDR2 SNEGSKA (reference sequence). The germline V and J ends were trimmed by 0 bases and 9 bases, with 9 bases remaining between them. Written as DNA, the CDR3 is TGCAGTGCTAGAGAAGGGGCGAGTGAGCAGTTCTTC. It specifies CSAREGASEQFF.

V and J are TRBV4-1 and TRBJ1-3; D not certain. The length of the CDR3 is 14 residues. Germline loops: CDR1 MGHRA, CDR2 YSYEKL. V lost 4 bases and J lost 2, with 9 bases in between. The CDR3 region has the DNA TGCGCCAGCAGCCCCCCGAGGACTGGAAACACCATATATTTT. Amino acids: CASSPPRTGNTIYF.

The genes are TRBV20-1 and TRBJ2-1, with TRBD2 matching over 14 bases. The CDR3 is 18 amino acids. The junction had 10 bases not matched to a gene; V was cut back by 6 bases and J by 0 bases. The germline V gene encodes CDR1 DFQATT and CDR2 SNEGSKA (reference sequence). DNA for the CDR3: TGCAGTGCCCAAGGACTAGCGGGGGGCCGAAGCTCCTACAATGAGCAGTTCTTC. Translation gives CSAQGLAGGRSSYNEQFF.

This clonotype was seen only a few times. This chain links TRBV5-1 with TRBJ1-1, with D maybe TRBD1 (6 bases). The V end was cut by 4 bases, the J end by 4 bases, with 20 bases between. The CDR3 contains 16 residues. Per the germline V gene, CDR1 is SGHRS and CDR2 is YFSETQ. The CDR3 DNA reads as TGCGCCAGCAGCCAATTAACAGGGACGCTGTCCACTGAAGCTTTCTTT. Its translation is CASSQLTGTLSTEAFF.

The chain uses TRBV5-5 and TRBJ1-2; 7 bases align to TRBD1. The germline V gene has CDR1 SGHKS and CDR2 YYEKEE (reference sequence). V lost 8 bases and J lost 2; bases outside the gene matches: 9. This CDR3 has 14 residues. As DNA, the CDR3 is TGTGCCAGTGAACAGGGGATTGCCAACTATGGCTACACCTTC. It encodes CASEQGIANYGYTF.

V usage is TRBV12-3 or TRBV12-4 and J usage is TRBJ2-6; no clear D. The CDR3 is made up of 17 amino acids. V lost 5 bases, J lost 0 bases, and 14 bases lay in between. CDR3 sequence reads: CASSQDSVSSGANVLTF. CDR3 sequence (DNA): TGTGCCAGCAGTCAGGATTCGGTTAGCTCTGGGGCCAACGTCCTGACTTTC.

This clonotype was seen a few times. The V gene is TRBV7-9, the J gene TRBJ1-1; D possibly corresponds to TRBD1 (5 bases). This CDR3 comprises 14 residues. V lost 5 bases, J lost 4 bases, and 14 bases lay in between. CDR1 and CDR2 from the germline V gene are SEHNR and FQNEAQ (reference sequence). CDR3 bases: TGTGCCAGCAGCCCCGGGGGTACGTTCACTGAAGCTTTCTTT. Translated: CASSPGGTFTEAFF.

The rearrangement joins TRBV5-1 to TRBJ1-1; 7 nucleotides agree with TRBD1. J lost 0 bases, V lost 4 bases, and 6 bases had no gene match. CDR1 SGHRS and CDR2 YFSETQ come from the germline V gene. This CDR3 has 15 amino acids. The CDR3 spells CASSQIRGMNTEAFF. The CDR3 nucleotides are TGCGCCAGCAGCCAGATCAGGGGGATGAACACTGAAGCTTTCTTT.

This clonotype has more than one count but fewer than ten. This CDR3 is CASNSGGSGVYEQYV. CDR3 nucleotide sequence: TGCGCCAGCAACTCCGGGGGGTCAGGGGTTTACGAGCAGTACGTC. The chain is built from TRBV5-1 and TRBJ2-7, with D possibly being TRBD2 (7 bases). The germline V gene encodes CDR1 SGHRS and CDR2 YFSETQ. CDR3 size: 15 residues. V was pared by 6 bases and J by 4 bases, with 20 bases between.

This clonotype has more than one count but fewer than ten. The chain uses TRBV29-1 and TRBJ1-5; perhaps TRBD1 as D (6 bases). V dropped 6 bases and J dropped 3 bases, with 15 bases sitting between them. From germline, CDR1 is SQVTM and CDR2 ANQGSEA. The CDR3 runs 14 residues. The CDR3 protein is CSVSQGGNNQPQHF. CDR3 bases: TGCAGCGTCTCACAGGGAGGTAACAATCAGCCCCAGCATTTT.

This clonotype was detected many times. This chain connects TRBV10-3 to TRBJ2-6; D gene unclear. Per the germline V gene, CDR1 is ENHRY and CDR2 is SYGVKD. V dropped 4 bases and J dropped 2 bases, with 6 bases sitting between them. The CDR3 is 14 residues long. CDR3 bases: TGTGCCATCAGTGTTGAGACTGGGGCCAACGTCCTGACTTTC. As protein: CAISVETGANVLTF.

In its sample, this clonotype was seen a few times. This chain links TRBV7-9 with TRBJ2-3; D ambiguous. Germline V gives CDR1 SEHNR, CDR2 FQNEAQ (reference sequence). The CDR3 is 17 amino acids. V was shortened by 4 bases and J by 0 bases, with 17 bases between the two germline ends. The CDR3 DNA follows: TGTGCCAGCAGCTCCCCTCCCCTAGTTTTGAGCACAGATACGCAGTATTTT. It specifies CASSSPPLVLSTDTQYF. The full variable domain, completed using reference TRBV7-9 and TRBJ2-3, is DTGVSQNPRHKITKRGQNVTFRCDPISEHNRLYWYRQTLGQGPEFLTYFQNEAQLEKSRLLSDRFSAERPKGSFSTLEIQRTEQGDSAMYLCASSSPPLVLSTDTQYFGPGTRLTVL.

This chain uses TRBV7-9 with TRBJ2-1; 7 bases align to TRBD2. After removal of 7 bases from V and 5 bases from J, the junction contained 11 bases not matched to a gene. Per germline, CDR1 SEHNR and CDR2 FQNEAQ (reference sequence). The length of the CDR3 is 15 residues. CDR3 sequence reads: CASTFGEGYNNEQFF. CDR3 sequence (DNA): TGTGCCAGCACCTTTGGGGAGGGCTATAACAATGAGCAGTTCTTC. The whole variable domain, filled in from reference TRBV7-9 and TRBJ2-1, reads DTGVSQNPRHKITKRGQNVTFRCDPISEHNRLYWYRQTLGQGPEFLTYFQNEAQLEKSRLLSDRFSAERPKGSFSTLEIQRTEQGDSAMYLCASTFGEGYNNEQFFGPGTRLTVL.

The rearrangement links TRBV6-5 to TRBJ2-5; possible D gene TRBD2, 5 bases. V lost 2 bases to trimming and J lost 2 bases, with 12 bases between them. The CDR3 extends over 15 amino acids. Germline CDR1 MNHEY, CDR2 SVGAGI. CDR3 amino acids: CASSYEAVGQETQYF. CDR3 DNA sequence: TGTGCCAGCAGTTACGAAGCGGTTGGGCAAGAGACCCAGTACTTC.

The chain joins TRBV10-2 to TRBJ2-1; TRBD2 aligns across 12 bases. V shed 3 bases, J shed 9 bases, and the junction held 12 bases outside the gene matches. Germline V gene data show CDR1 as WSHSY and CDR2 as SAAADI. There are 17 residues in the CDR3. The CDR3 nucleotides are TGCGCCAGCAGTGACCTAATCGGACTAGCGGGAAGGGGTGAGCAGTTCTTC. This gives the protein CASSDLIGLAGRGEQFF.

This clonotype was counted only a few times. The V call is TRBV12-5, the J call TRBJ2-3; no reliable D call. The length of the CDR3 is 14 residues. Per germline, CDR1 LGHNT and CDR2 FRNRAP. Trimming stripped 5 bases from V and 0 bases from J, with 9 bases between. The CDR3 reads CASGPQASTDTQYF. The CDR3 DNA sequence: TGTGCTAGTGGTCCCCAGGCCAGCACAGATACGCAGTATTTT.

This clonotype has more than one count but fewer than ten. The genes are TRBV10-2 and TRBJ2-1; 7 bases are shared with TRBD2. This CDR3 has 13 residues. In germline, CDR1 is WSHSY, CDR2 SAAADI. J gave up 9 bases and V 2 bases, and 4 bases lay outside the gene matches. The CDR3 bases are TGCGCCAGCAGTGAGGCGGGGGTTCTTGAGCAGTTCTTC. As protein: CASSEAGVLEQFF.

The CDR3 region has the DNA TGCAGTGCTAGAGGCCCTACCGGGAGGGCCCGCCTGTTCTTC. Protein: CSARGPTGRARLFF. The chain recombines TRBV20-1 with TRBJ2-1; 8 bases are a match to TRBD2. CDR1 is DFQATT, CDR2 SNEGSKA, per germline (reference sequence). The length of the CDR3 is 14 residues. V shed 1 base, J shed 15 bases, and the junction held 14 bases outside the gene matches.

This clonotype was seen many times. The chain uses TRBV10-3 and TRBJ2-1; 7 positions agree with TRBD1. This CDR3 has 12 residues. Germline V gene data show CDR1 as ENHRY and CDR2 as SYGVKD. V dropped 6 bases and J dropped 5; count of bases not matched to a gene: 1. The DNA for the CDR3 is TGTGCCATCAGCGGGACAGACAATGAGCAGTTCTTC. Encoded protein: CAISGTDNEQFF.

This clonotype has only a few counts. CDR3 amino acids: CASNLGTDTQYF. The CDR3 DNA reads TGTGCCAGCAACCTAGGAACAGATACGCAGTATTTT. J is TRBJ2-3 and V is TRBV12-3 or TRBV12-4; no clear D gene. The CDR3 consists of 12 residues. Trimming cost V 7 bases and J 3 bases, with 8 bases left between them.

This clonotype was seen more than once but under ten times. The rearrangement links TRBV11-3 to TRBJ2-3; D gene uncertain. V lost 3 bases to trimming and J lost 4 bases, with 14 bases between them. Germline V gene lookup returns CDR1 SGHNT and CDR2 YENEEA. The CDR3 is 15 residues long. The CDR3, as DNA: TGTGCCAGCAGCTTTGTACAGTCCACTTCAGATACGCAGTATTTT. This translates into CASSFVQSTSDTQYF.